This TCR beta chain emerged from a study of T-cell reconstitution after alpha-beta-depleted transplantation in children. Broader study findings: Surviving recipient T cells and thymic progenitors underlay high day-60 TCRbeta diversity in some patients. At around two months after transplant, the alpha-beta T cells were reportedly derived from several hundred expanded clones that came from non-depleted graft cells. At one year after transplant, newly produced T cells mostly accounted for T-cell counts and diversity.

This clonotype was seen more than once but under ten times. What it recognizes is unknown. V was cut by 5 bases and J by 3 bases, with 11 bases left in between. CDR3 length: 14 residues. Per the germline V gene, CDR1 is SEHNR and CDR2 is FQNEAQ (reference sequence). For TCRbeta, the library was prepared with unique molecular identifiers. TCRdb independently ran MiXCR on the PCR reads; one entry per CDR3 protein. The sample shows about a million distinct CDR3 sequences, roughly 29% of them seen only once. This material consisted of PBMCs, mostly from graft donor cells, taken 360 days after TCRalphabeta/CD19-depleted stem cell transplant. The receptor was isolated from a boy under two years old who had a stem cell transplant for SCID, so the T cells may come from the graft donor. V usage is TRBV7-9 and J usage is TRBJ1-5; perhaps TRBD1 as D (5 bases). CDR3 coding DNA: TGTGCCAGCAGCCCTCGAGGGGTCAATCAGCCCCAGCATTTT. Translating it yields CASSPRGVNQPQHF.